One sample yielded the 17 T cell receptor beta chains listed below, sequenced in a study of regulatory T cells in long-lasting Graves disease. Arm-PCR of CDR3 regions and iRepertoire HTBI primers were the basis on which TCR beta libraries were built. MiXCR, run by TCRdb on the multiplex PCR reads, gives a single entry per CDR3 protein. The sample carries roughly 610,000 distinct CDR3 sequences, roughly 15% recorded once. The time point was: newly diagnosed GD, antithyroid drugs for less than 3 months. With RNA extracted from PBMCs as input, the TCR library was made. The sample was also reused in another study, on T cells in Graves' hyperthyroidism and ophthalmopathy.

The sample here was peripheral blood mononuclear cells (PBMCs), taken at new diagnosis, from a patient treated with antithyroid drugs. These receptors came from a woman in her twenties or thirties with Graves disease.

This clonotype appeared many times. The CDR3 DNA is TGTGCCAGCACGGGCGAGGCGAACACTGAAGCTTTCTTT. Amino acids: CASTGEANTEAFF. This sequence joins TRBV2 and TRBJ1-1; no clear D. The CDR3 has 13 amino acids. V lost 7 bases, J lost 1 base, and 10 bases lay in between. CDR1 is SNHLY, CDR2 FYNNEI, per germline.

This clonotype has more than one count but fewer than ten. This chain uses TRBV30 with TRBJ1-2; possibly TRBD1 for D (6 bases). The CDR3 is 13 residues long. V shed 5 bases and J shed 12 bases, with 22 bases lying between them. From germline, CDR1 is GTSNPN and CDR2 SVGIG (reference sequence). DNA of the CDR3: TGTGCCTGGGAGGGGGGACCTGGGGCGATTCACACCTTC. Protein product: CAWEGGPGAIHTF.

V is TRBV7-3 and J is TRBJ2-6; TRBD2 is a possible D gene (5 bases). CDR3 length: 16 residues. Germline V gives CDR1 SGHTA, CDR2 FQGTGA. Trimming stripped 5 bases from V and 0 bases from J, with 11 bases between. In DNA, the CDR3 is TGTGCCAGCAGCGCTAGACGGGGCTCTGGGGCCAACGTCCTGACTTTC. It translates to CASSARRGSGANVLTF. Looking up the rest from reference TRBV7-3 and TRBJ2-6 gives the full variable domain: GAGVSQTPSNKVTEKGKYVELRCDPISGHTALYWYRQSLGQGPEFLIYFQGTGAADDSGLPNDRFFAVRPEGSVSTLKIQRTERGDSAVYLCASSARRGSGANVLTFGAGSRLTVL.

This clonotype was seen more than once but under ten times. The chain has TRBV19 and TRBJ1-4; no clear D gene. Germline CDR1 is LNHDA and CDR2 is SQIVND (reference sequence). The CDR3 covers 13 residues. Trimming pared 5 bases from V and 7 bases from J, leaving 11 bases between. CDR3: CASSLSSAEKLFF. The CDR3 DNA sequence: TGTGCCAGTAGTCTTTCCTCAGCTGAAAAACTGTTTTTT.

This clonotype was observed many times. The chain links TRBV28 to TRBJ1-4; TRBD1 might be the D (6 bases). CDR1 is MDHEN, CDR2 SYDVKM, per germline. Trimming left V 2 bases short and J 8 bases short, with 12 bases between. The CDR3 extends over 14 amino acids. The CDR3 loop reads CASSLMGANEKLFF. Written as DNA, the CDR3 is TGTGCCAGCAGTTTAATGGGGGCGAACGAAAAACTGTTTTTT.

The chain carries TRBV7-9 and TRBJ2-3; 7 bases line up with TRBD2. The CDR3 totals 16 residues. From germline, CDR1 is SEHNR and CDR2 FQNEAQ (reference sequence). The V gene end was trimmed by 4 bases and the J gene end by 0 bases; junction bases not matched to a gene: 7. CDR3 coding DNA: TGTGCCAGCAGCTCTGGGGCTAGCGGAAGCACAGATACGCAGTATTTT. Translation gives CASSSGASGSTDTQYF.

This clonotype was picked up many times. J is TRBJ2-3 and V is TRBV28; possible D gene TRBD2, 6 bases. The germline CDR1 and CDR2 sequences are MDHEN and SYDVKM. The CDR3 has 14 amino acids. V gave up 4 bases and J gave up 2 bases, with 10 bases separating them. DNA for the CDR3: TGTGCCAGCAGTTCATGGGACTTCACAGATACGCAGTATTTT. This sequence encodes CASSSWDFTDTQYF. The variable domain in full, with the rest retrieved from reference TRBV28 and TRBJ2-3, is DVKVTQSSRYLVKRTGEKVFLECVQDMDHENMFWYRQDPGLGLRLIYFSYDVKMKEKGDIPEGYSVSREKKERFSLILESASTNQTSMYLCASSSWDFTDTQYFGPGTRLTVL.

This chain's CDR3 is CASSFGLAGPNEQFF. The DNA of the CDR3 is TGTGCCAGCAGCTTCGGACTAGCGGGACCCAATGAGCAGTTCTTC. The chain links TRBV3-1 to TRBJ2-1; TRBD2 aligns across 12 bases. This CDR3 has 15 amino acids. The germline V gene encodes CDR1 LGHDT and CDR2 YNNKEL (reference sequence). The ends lost 5 bases at V and 6 bases at J; junction bases unmatched: 5.

The chain joins TRBV19 to TRBJ1-6; 8 nucleotides agree with TRBD1. The CDR3 has 15 residues. V was clipped by 5 bases and J by 10 bases; unmatched bases: 10. Germline V CDR1 and CDR2: LNHDA, SQIVND (reference sequence). The CDR3 loop is CASSPGGSRWSPLHF. The CDR3 DNA reads TGTGCCAGTAGTCCAGGGGGCAGCAGGTGGTCACCCCTCCACTTT.

The V gene is TRBV2, the J gene TRBJ2-7; D is uncertain. CDR1 and CDR2 from the germline V gene are SNHLY and FYNNEI. CDR3 size: 11 residues. V was shortened by 7 bases and J by 3 bases, with 7 bases between the two germline ends. CDR3 coding DNA: TGTGCCAGCAATTACCTCTACGAGCAGTACTTC. It translates to CASNYLYEQYF.

This clonotype was observed at least ten times. V gene TRBV7-3 combines with J gene TRBJ1-2; D may be TRBD1 (6 bases). The germline V gene encodes CDR1 SGHTA and CDR2 FQGTGA. The CDR3 is 14 amino acids. Deletions cut 2 bases from V and 6 bases from J, with 13 bases between. CDR3 loop: CASSLDLQGHGYTF. Written as DNA, the CDR3 is TGTGCCAGCAGCTTAGATCTACAGGGACATGGCTACACCTTC.

The table lists this clonotype with many counts. The chain is built from TRBV6-2 or TRBV6-3 and TRBJ1-4; D uncertain. Germline V gives CDR1 MNHEY, CDR2 SVGEGT. V lost 5 bases and J 10 bases, leaving 20 bases between the germline ends. The CDR3 consists of 15 residues. The CDR3 sequence: CASSELDGTFLKLFF. The CDR3 nucleotides read TGTGCCAGCAGTGAATTGGACGGTACTTTCCTAAAACTGTTTTTT.

This clonotype occurred many times. This chain links TRBV12-3 or TRBV12-4 with TRBJ2-1, with 10 bases fitting TRBD2. This CDR3 is 16 amino acids long. The junction had 7 bases not matched to a gene; V was cut back by 3 bases and J by 5 bases. CDR3 loop: CASSLGAGGADNEQFF. The DNA of the CDR3 is TGTGCCAGCAGTTTGGGAGCGGGAGGGGCTGACAATGAGCAGTTCTTC.

Comment on this clonotype: Since a much larger clone is just one base distant, this may be a read error. The V and J genes are TRBV6-2 or TRBV6-3 and TRBJ1-1; D is ambiguous. The germline V gene has CDR1 MNHEY and CDR2 SVGEGT. CDR3 size: 14 residues. This chain's CDR3 is CASSDIGPNTEASF. The CDR3 DNA follows: TGTGCCAGCAGTGACATAGGGCCGAACACTGAAGCTTCCTTT.

This clonotype was seen repeatedly, ten times or more. V usage is TRBV11-2 and J usage is TRBJ2-1; D is unclear. CDR3 length: 11 amino acids. V gave up 4 bases and J gave up 10 bases, with 8 bases separating them. Per the germline V gene, CDR1 is SGHAT and CDR2 is FQNNGV. CDR3: CASSYPAEQFF. CDR3 nucleotides: TGTGCCAGCAGCTACCCAGCCGAGCAGTTCTTC.

The CDR3 reads CASRLKGLLGNTIYF. The CDR3 DNA sequence: TGTGCCAGCAGGCTAAAGGGGTTACTAGGAAACACCATATATTTT. The chain combines TRBV6-1 with TRBJ1-3; TRBD1 is a possible D gene (5 bases). Trimming removed 6 bases at V and 4 bases at J, with 16 bases between. The germline CDR1 and CDR2 sequences are MNHNS and SASEGT. The CDR3 is 15 residues long.

The genes are TRBV12-3 or TRBV12-4 and TRBJ1-1; D not resolved. Trimming pared 8 bases from V and 0 bases from J, leaving 16 bases between. The CDR3 runs to 15 residues. As DNA, the CDR3 is TGTGCCAGCGACCCCTCCGCGGGGATGAACACTGAAGCTTTCTTT. Translation: CASDPSAGMNTEAFF.